Shown below are 17 T cell receptor beta chains from a single sample sequenced in a study of monozygotic twins with inflammatory bowel disease. TCRdb re-called the 5' RACE reads and shows each CDR3 protein once, DNA omitted. Its clone listing holds 350,000 to 400,000 distinct CDR3 sequences. The source material was blood. The source of these receptors is a human donor with ulcerative colitis or Crohn's disease, or a healthy co-twin of an affected twin (not recorded which).

The CDR3: CASSLGQGLFF. The chain carries TRBV7-2 and TRBJ2-1; the TCRdb D gene call, TRBD1, has no DNA to confirm it. CDR1 and CDR2 from the germline V gene are SGHTA and FQGNSA. The CDR3 extends over 11 amino acids.

This chain joins TRBV4-1 and TRBJ2-6; there is no DNA to check the TCRdb D call of TRBD1. The germline CDR1 and CDR2 sequences are MGHRA and YSYEKL. The CDR3 spans 17 residues. The CDR3: CASSQEGGNGGANVLTF.

J is TRBJ1-1 and V is TRBV5-6; TCRdb outputs TRBD1, but without DNA this stays unchecked. Germline V lookup: CDR1 SGHDT, CDR2 YYEEEE. This CDR3 comprises 13 residues. The CDR3 region is CASSRGWTSEAFF.

This chain connects TRBV19 to TRBJ2-7; with no DNA, the TCRdb D assignment of TRBD2 cannot be verified. The V gene's germline CDR1 is LNHDA and CDR2 SQIVND (reference sequence). The CDR3 totals 13 residues. CDR3 sequence: CASSLTSVYEQYF.

The chain combines TRBV20-1 with TRBJ2-7; no DNA is available, so the TRBD2 call from TCRdb remains unchecked. The CDR3 spans 12 residues. The germline CDR1 and CDR2 sequences are DFQATT and SNEGSKA (reference sequence). This CDR3 reads CSARQDSGRQYF.

The chain combines TRBV6-2 or TRBV6-3 with TRBJ1-2. CDR3 length equals 16 residues. Germline V lookup: CDR1 MNHEY, CDR2 SVGEGT. CDR3 loop: CASSLAQDFPRYGYTF.

The chain is built from TRBV20-1 and TRBJ2-7. Germline V CDR1 and CDR2: DFQATT, SNEGSKA (reference sequence). CDR3 length: 15 amino acids. This CDR3 is CSAERPDHKSYEQYF.

V gene TRBV28 combines with J gene TRBJ2-3; TCRdb proposes TRBD1, but this gene call is untestable without DNA. The germline gives CDR1 MDHEN, CDR2 SYDVKM. The CDR3 sequence is 16 residues long. The CDR3 spells CASSLPGGGFTDTQYF.

The chain uses TRBV27 and TRBJ1-5; TCRdb's assignment of TRBD1 cannot be checked, as there is no DNA. The CDR3 has 14 residues. CDR1 is MNHEY and CDR2 is SMNVEV in the germline V gene (reference sequence). CDR3 loop: CASSLQGGNQPQHF.

The V gene is TRBV6-1, the J gene TRBJ1-6; TCRdb reports TRBD1, a call that lacks DNA to check it against. This CDR3 spans 15 amino acids. Germline lookup yields CDR1 MNHNS and CDR2 SASEGT. The chain's CDR3 is CASSGRQYNYSPLHF.

The chain links TRBV6-1 to TRBJ2-4; without DNA, the TCRdb call of TRBD2 cannot be checked. Germline CDR1 and CDR2: MNHNS and SASEGT. The CDR3 runs to 17 residues. The CDR3 region is CASSTTSGGVTKNIQYF.

The chain joins TRBV6-2 or TRBV6-3 to TRBJ2-2. The CDR3 runs to 16 residues. Germline V gene sequence: CDR1 MNHEY, CDR2 SVGEGT. The CDR3 spells CASSYGTAGNTGELFF.

This chain uses TRBV4-3 with TRBJ2-5; the D call of TRBD1 rests on TCRdb alone, since no DNA is present to check it. The CDR3 covers 15 residues. CDR1 LGHNA and CDR2 YSLEER come from the germline V gene. CDR3 in amino acids: CASSQGGGSSETQYF.

The rearrangement uses TRBV5-1 and TRBJ2-1; TCRdb selects TRBD2, and the lack of DNA leaves this call unchecked. Germline V gene data show CDR1 as SGHRS and CDR2 as YFSETQ. The CDR3 runs 21 residues. The CDR3 loop is CASSLGRLAGGILLPYNEQFF. Full variable domain (remainder filled in from reference TRBV5-1 and TRBJ2-1): KAGVTQTPRYLIKTRGQQVTLSCSPISGHRSVSWYQQTPGQGLQFLFEYFSETQRNKGNFPGRFSGRQFSNSRSEMNVSTLELGDSALYLCASSLGRLAGGILLPYNEQFFGPGTRLTVL.

The V call is TRBV4-1, the J call TRBJ1-6; no DNA is available, so the TRBD1 call from TCRdb remains unchecked. Germline V gene sequence: CDR1 MGHRA, CDR2 YSYEKL. The CDR3 is 15 residues long. CDR3 sequence reads: CASSQEGQGHSPLHF.

The genes are TRBV24-1 and TRBJ2-6. CDR3 length: 13 amino acids. The germline V gene encodes CDR1 KGHDR and CDR2 SFDVKD. CDR3 amino acids: CATSPTGANVLTF.

This chain links TRBV30 with TRBJ2-3; checking the TCRdb D call of TRBD1 is not possible without DNA. This CDR3 contains 12 residues. Germline V lookup: CDR1 GTSNPN, CDR2 SVGIG (reference sequence). CDR3 sequence reads: CAGTGDQVAQYF.